This is a list of T cell receptor beta chains from one sample in a study of Ad26.COV2.S vaccination and SARS-CoV-2 variants. Clones were sequenced by immunoSEQ multiplex PCR, and TCRdb holds only the in-frame ones, with some missing. Among about 350,000 clones listed, approximately 81% were seen once. Specimen: peripheral blood, collected in a trial of Ad26.COV2.S vaccine versus placebo. The receptors originated from a person aged 18-65 years who received the Ad26.COV2.S COVID-19 vaccine or a placebo. Each CDR3 is given with its conserved first and last residue. Fields, in order: J gene, clone size, D gene, V gene, CDR3 protein, CDR3 DNA. D genes are given only for firm matches. Clone size, where shown, is once, few, many, or a class for clones that have expanded.

j_gene: TRBJ1-2
abundance: once
d_gene: TRBD1
v_gene: TRBV5-1
CDR3aa: CASSSDRVRGYTF
CDR3nt: TGCGCCAGCAGCTCGGACAGGGTGCGGGGCTACACCTTC

j_gene: TRBJ1-3
abundance: once
d_gene: NA
v_gene: TRBV19
CDR3aa: CASTQGGSSGNTIYF
CDR3nt: TGTGCCAGTACCCAAGGCGGAAGCTCTGGAAACACCATATATTTT

j_gene: TRBJ2-3
abundance: NA
d_gene: TRBD2
v_gene: TRBV28
CDR3aa: CASSTSGRPDTQYF
CDR3nt: TGTGCCAGTTCGACTAGCGGGAGGCCGGATACGCAGTATTTT

j_gene: TRBJ1-1
abundance: NA
d_gene: NA
v_gene: TRBV6-2/TRBV6-3
CDR3aa: CASSYLRQEAFF
CDR3nt: TGTGCCAGCAGTTACCTGAGACAGGAAGCTTTCTTT

j_gene: TRBJ1-5
abundance: NA
d_gene: NA
v_gene: TRBV5-6
CDR3aa: CASSAAIQGHNQPQHF
CDR3nt: TGTGCCAGCAGTGCAGCTATACAGGGCCACAATCAGCCCCAGCATTTT

j_gene: TRBJ1-2
abundance: NA
d_gene: NA
v_gene: TRBV5-6
CDR3aa: CASRPAGEGYTF
CDR3nt: TGTGCCAGCAGACCCGCGGGGGAAGGCTACACCTTC

j_gene: TRBJ1-6
abundance: once
d_gene: NA
v_gene: TRBV2
CDR3aa: CASTAFGGTYNSPLHF
CDR3nt: TGTGCCAGCACAGCGTTCGGGGGAACCTATAATTCACCCCTCCACTTT

j_gene: TRBJ1-5
abundance: NA
d_gene: NA
v_gene: TRBV6-5
CDR3aa: CASSQGQPQHF
CDR3nt: TGTGCCAGCAGTCAGGGACAGCCCCAGCATTTT

j_gene: TRBJ2-7
abundance: few
d_gene: TRBD1
v_gene: TRBV7-9
CDR3aa: CASSLEVGRQGSYEQYF
CDR3nt: TGTGCCAGCAGCTTAGAAGTGGGCCGACAGGGTTCCTACGAGCAGTACTTC

j_gene: TRBJ2-1
abundance: NA
d_gene: TRBD1
v_gene: TRBV7-9
CDR3aa: CAIRGRMNEQFF
CDR3nt: TGTGCCATAAGGGGGCGCATGAATGAGCAGTTCTTC

j_gene: TRBJ2-3
abundance: few
d_gene: TRBD2
v_gene: TRBV7-9
CDR3aa: CASSFTSGSTDTQYF
CDR3nt: TGTGCCAGCAGCTTTACTAGCGGGAGCACAGATACGCAGTATTTT

j_gene: TRBJ2-5
abundance: NA
d_gene: TRBD2
v_gene: TRBV7-2
CDR3aa: CASSLRREVMQETQYF
CDR3nt: TGTGCCAGCAGCTTAAGGCGGGAGGTAATGCAAGAGACCCAGTACTTC

j_gene: TRBJ1-3
abundance: NA
d_gene: NA
v_gene: TRBV11-2
CDR3aa: CASSLSATTRDTIYF
CDR3nt: TGTGCCAGCAGCTTATCGGCTACCACACGGGACACCATATATTTT

j_gene: TRBJ2-7
abundance: NA
d_gene: NA
v_gene: TRBV27
CDR3aa: CASSGSGVGSYEQYF
CDR3nt: TGTGCCAGCAGTGGCAGTGGGGTGGGCTCCTACGAGCAGTACTTC

j_gene: TRBJ1-6
abundance: NA
d_gene: NA
v_gene: TRBV9
CDR3aa: CAPPHRAHNSPLHF
CDR3nt: TGTGCCCCACCCCACAGGGCGCATAATTCACCCCTCCACTTT

j_gene: TRBJ1-3
abundance: NA
d_gene: NA
v_gene: TRBV7-2
CDR3aa: CASSSSSGNTIYF
CDR3nt: TGTGCCAGCAGCTCCTCCTCTGGAAACACCATATATTTT

j_gene: TRBJ1-1
abundance: NA
d_gene: NA
v_gene: TRBV30
CDR3aa: CAWSVGQEAFF
CDR3nt: TGTGCCTGGAGTGTTGGACAGGAAGCTTTCTTT

j_gene: TRBJ1-1
abundance: few
d_gene: NA
v_gene: TRBV24-1
CDR3aa: CATSVNSLNTEAFF
CDR3nt: TGTGCCACCAGTGTTAACAGTTTGAACACTGAAGCTTTCTTT

j_gene: TRBJ2-5
abundance: NA
d_gene: NA
v_gene: TRBV6-5
CDR3aa: CASTQHRMAETQYF
CDR3nt: TGTGCCAGCACCCAGCACAGGATGGCAGAGACCCAGTACTTC

j_gene: TRBJ1-4
abundance: once
d_gene: NA
v_gene: TRBV25-1
CDR3aa: CASSDADTTNEKLFF
CDR3nt: TGTGCCAGCAGTGATGCGGACACAACTAATGAAAAACTGTTTTTT

j_gene: TRBJ1-2
abundance: few
d_gene: NA
v_gene: TRBV25-1
CDR3aa: CASSAQGTSGYTF
CDR3nt: TGTGCCAGCAGTGCACAAGGGACTTCTGGCTACACCTTC

j_gene: TRBJ2-7
abundance: NA
d_gene: TRBD1
v_gene: TRBV10-3
CDR3aa: CAIRAGGYPYEQYF
CDR3nt: TGTGCCATCAGGGCAGGGGGCTACCCCTACGAGCAGTACTTC

j_gene: TRBJ2-1
abundance: NA
d_gene: NA
v_gene: TRBV9
CDR3aa: CASTRRGAQGNEQFF
CDR3nt: TGTGCCAGCACCCGTAGAGGGGCGCAAGGCAATGAGCAGTTCTTC

j_gene: TRBJ1-5
abundance: once
d_gene: TRBD1
v_gene: TRBV6-5
CDR3aa: CASSRQGGGPQHF
CDR3nt: TGTGCCAGCAGTCGACAGGGGGGAGGGCCCCAGCATTTT

j_gene: TRBJ1-1
abundance: NA
d_gene: NA
v_gene: TRBV2
CDR3aa: CASIRSVRTEAFF
CDR3nt: TGTGCCAGCATTCGGTCTGTTCGCACTGAAGCTTTCTTT

j_gene: TRBJ2-3
abundance: NA
d_gene: TRBD2
v_gene: TRBV24-1
CDR3aa: CATSEVSSGRRADTQYF
CDR3nt: TGTGCCACCAGTGAGGTATCTAGCGGGAGGAGGGCAGATACGCAGTATTTT

j_gene: TRBJ1-3
abundance: NA
d_gene: TRBD1
v_gene: TRBV11-2
CDR3aa: CASSSPRDSGNTIYF
CDR3nt: TGTGCCAGCAGCTCCCCCCGGGACAGTGGAAACACCATATATTTT

j_gene: TRBJ1-2
abundance: NA
d_gene: TRBD1
v_gene: TRBV10-3
CDR3aa: CAISTTGGGYGYTF
CDR3nt: TGTGCCATCAGCACCACAGGGGGCGGCTATGGCTACACCTTC

j_gene: TRBJ2-2
abundance: many
d_gene: TRBD2
v_gene: TRBV7-2
CDR3aa: CASSQASGRIGELFF
CDR3nt: TGTGCCAGCAGCCAGGCCAGCGGGAGGATCGGGGAGCTGTTTTTT

j_gene: TRBJ2-5
abundance: few
d_gene: TRBD1
v_gene: TRBV5-1
CDR3aa: CASSLGDRGTKGEETQYF
CDR3nt: TGCGCCAGCAGCTTGGGGGACAGGGGCACAAAAGGGGAGGAGACCCAGTACTTC

j_gene: TRBJ2-5
abundance: NA
d_gene: NA
v_gene: TRBV29-1
CDR3aa: CSVIGGETQYF
CDR3nt: TGCAGCGTAATAGGGGGAGAGACCCAGTACTTC

j_gene: TRBJ2-7
abundance: NA
d_gene: TRBD1
v_gene: TRBV7-9
CDR3aa: CASSTSGTANEQYF
CDR3nt: TGTGCCAGCAGCACCTCCGGGACAGCGAACGAGCAGTACTTC

j_gene: TRBJ2-5
abundance: NA
d_gene: TRBD2
v_gene: TRBV14
CDR3aa: CASSQPLAGAQETQYF
CDR3nt: TGTGCCAGCAGCCAACCCCTAGCGGGAGCTCAAGAGACCCAGTACTTC

j_gene: TRBJ2-1
abundance: NA
d_gene: NA
v_gene: TRBV28
CDR3aa: CASSLSQYNEQFF
CDR3nt: TGTGCCAGCAGTTTATCCCAGTACAATGAGCAGTTCTTC

j_gene: TRBJ2-1
abundance: NA
d_gene: NA
v_gene: TRBV2
CDR3aa: CAITGAIYNEQFF
CDR3nt: TGTGCCATAACCGGGGCCATTTACAATGAGCAGTTCTTC

j_gene: TRBJ2-1
abundance: NA
d_gene: NA
v_gene: TRBV27
CDR3aa: CASWSAYNEQFF
CDR3nt: TGTGCCAGCTGGTCGGCCTACAATGAGCAGTTCTTC

j_gene: TRBJ2-7
abundance: once
d_gene: NA
v_gene: TRBV2
CDR3aa: CASSEPGPYEQYF
CDR3nt: TGTGCCAGCAGTGAACCCGGACCCTACGAGCAGTACTTC

j_gene: TRBJ1-1
abundance: NA
d_gene: NA
v_gene: TRBV2
CDR3aa: CATRARAFGTEAFF
CDR3nt: TGTGCCACCCGGGCCCGGGCCTTTGGCACTGAAGCTTTCTTT

j_gene: TRBJ2-3
abundance: NA
d_gene: NA
v_gene: TRBV30
CDR3aa: CAWSVRGSFTDTQYF
CDR3nt: TGTGCCTGGAGTGTACGGGGCAGCTTCACAGATACGCAGTATTTT

j_gene: TRBJ1-5
abundance: NA
d_gene: TRBD1
v_gene: TRBV10-2
CDR3aa: CASSEVGQGLNQPQHF
CDR3nt: TGCGCCAGCAGTGAGGTTGGACAGGGCCTCAATCAGCCCCAGCATTTT

j_gene: TRBJ2-2
abundance: NA
d_gene: NA
v_gene: TRBV6-5
CDR3aa: CASSWGLAAAGELFF
CDR3nt: TGTGCCAGCAGTTGGGGGCTAGCGGCCGCTGGGGAGCTGTTTTTT

j_gene: TRBJ2-7
abundance: NA
d_gene: NA
v_gene: TRBV18
CDR3aa: CASSPPGRGDYEQYF
CDR3nt: TGTGCCAGCTCACCACCTGGCAGGGGGGACTACGAGCAGTACTTC

j_gene: TRBJ2-1
abundance: once
d_gene: NA
v_gene: TRBV28
CDR3aa: CASSLLGLYNEQFF
CDR3nt: TGTGCCAGCAGTTTACTAGGTTTGTACAATGAGCAGTTCTTC

j_gene: TRBJ2-3
abundance: once
d_gene: NA
v_gene: TRBV7-8
CDR3aa: CASSLAPGGPSTDTQYF
CDR3nt: TGTGCCAGCAGCTTAGCCCCGGGCGGCCCCAGCACAGATACGCAGTATTTT

j_gene: TRBJ2-3
abundance: NA
d_gene: NA
v_gene: TRBV3-1/TRBV3-2
CDR3aa: CASRNINYGQGAGIDTQYF
CDR3nt: TGTGCCAGCAGGAACATTAACTACGGACAAGGAGCCGGGATAGATACGCAGTATTTT

j_gene: TRBJ2-5
abundance: NA
d_gene: NA
v_gene: TRBV9
CDR3aa: CASSFRSWEAEETQYF
CDR3nt: TGTGCCAGCAGCTTCCGTTCCTGGGAAGCGGAAGAGACCCAGTACTTC